This TCR beta chain was identified during a study of shared clonotypes between healthy human individuals. As for this clone: The antigen remains undetermined.

Study observations and caveats: Several donors had about 5.1% of their naive CD4 clonotypes in common. Larger richness was generally estimated for naive than memory subsets.

This CDR3 contains 12 residues. Germline V gives CDR1 SQVTM, CDR2 ANQGSEA. V was clipped by 5 bases and J by 4 bases, with 12 bases between them. Clones were read by immunoSEQ multiplex PCR, and TCRdb kept only the in-frame ones, dropping some. The sample shows approximately 980,000 clones, approximately 76% of them seen only once. The specimen sequenced was memory CD4+ T cells sorted from blood. Described subset: CD45RA-negative fraction. The chain carries TRBV29-1 and TRBJ2-7; D unresolved. This receptor was identified in a man younger than 35 in good health. The CDR3 loop reads CSVSTVGYEQYF. The CDR3 bases are TGCAGCGTTTCAACGGTAGGGTACGAGCAGTACTTC.